The present entry profiles one T cell receptor beta chain with its context. Its recognized antigen is unknown. Qualities for individual bases were not recorded, and no much larger clone is one base off. This entry is derived from a study of T cell responses to AZD1222 COVID-19 vaccine (dated by TCRdb to the early 2020s). Broadly, across the study: A total of just over 230 trial participants underwent TCR sequencing, of whom nearly 210 had received two doses of AZD1222 and about 25 had received two doses of the MenACWY control vaccine. Trial participants were enrolled by age into 18-55, 56-69 and 70-plus year subgroups, with roughly 160, 29 and 62 TCR-sequenced participants respectively.

Overall study outcomes, separate from this receptor: A significant rise in spike-specific TCR breadth and depth was observed after two AZD1222 doses relative to day 0 and relative to MenACWY recipients. In the small 56-69-year group, the increase in depth fell short of significance, most likely because of low power. Conclusions about previously exposed vaccinees were limited because only 6 or 7 AZD1222 recipients were SARS-CoV-2 seropositive at baseline. CD4 TCRs associated with the vaccine covered the entire spike protein, and the dominant responses were in regions 160-218 and 743-854. Participants were mostly white British, with more females than males. The authors suggested clonal diversity may have been underestimated. Nearly half of unique spike-specific TCRs reportedly recognized epitopes outside regions mutated in the B.1.351 and B.1.1.7 variants. Because no samples from the day 14 peak response were available, repertoires could be characterized only after the peak T cell response.

The label giving this sample's time point can be read as: about 28 days (+/-7) after the second vaccine dose. AZD1222 recipients with second doses at about 4 weeks or about 12 weeks were pooled, because spike-specific TCR depth and breadth did not differ between schedules. Vaccinee samples came from UK trials COV001 and COV002, including a single-blind randomized controlled phase 2/3 trial of AZD1222 (ChAdOx1 nCoV-19) in healthy adults. For TCRbeta chain sequencing, PBMC samples from trial participants were taken at day 0 and at day 28 after the second dose. Trimming costs V 3 bases and J 2 bases, and their ends lie 11 bases apart. The CDR3 measures 14 amino acids from cysteine to phenylalanine. Only CDR3 DNA remains: 42 bases, in frame from the first base. Reading the germline V gene gives CDR1 SGHTA and CDR2 FQGNSA. The CDR3 regions of human TCRbeta chains were analyzed by immunosequencing. Under the source paper's analysis protocol: TCRs in the repertoires were compared against a reference library of SARS-CoV-2-specific TCRs that had been generated with the MIRA antigen-specificity platform. Breadth meant the fraction of unique TCRs that were SARS-CoV-2-associated, whereas depth meant the fraction of total T cells that were SARS-CoV-2-associated. Using the MIRA data, each spike-specific TCR was mapped to the spike region that the TCR reacts to and placed in a CD4 or CD8 class. Log10-transformed breadth and depth values were compared by one-way ANOVA with Sidak's multiple comparisons tests. TCRdb retrieved this table from immuneACCESS and kept in-frame rearrangements only. Not all clones are present; in checked studies, unresolved V genes account for under half, and no reason is known for the remainder. D and trimming come from the DNA, and the V and J calls and clone size come from that table. The sample records approximately 61,000 clones, 81% of which are singletons. Together, the top ten hold over 20% of the sample.

The TCR was taken from an adult who received the AZD1222 COVID-19 vaccine. The chain uses TRBV7-2 and TRBJ2-7; matching of 6 bases hints at TRBD2 as the D gene. Sequencing was performed on peripheral blood, taken 28 days after the second AZD1222 dose. The nucleotide sequence is TGTGCCAGCAGCTTGGAGGGAAAGGCCTACGAGCAGTACTTC. This gives the protein CASSLEGKAYEQYF.